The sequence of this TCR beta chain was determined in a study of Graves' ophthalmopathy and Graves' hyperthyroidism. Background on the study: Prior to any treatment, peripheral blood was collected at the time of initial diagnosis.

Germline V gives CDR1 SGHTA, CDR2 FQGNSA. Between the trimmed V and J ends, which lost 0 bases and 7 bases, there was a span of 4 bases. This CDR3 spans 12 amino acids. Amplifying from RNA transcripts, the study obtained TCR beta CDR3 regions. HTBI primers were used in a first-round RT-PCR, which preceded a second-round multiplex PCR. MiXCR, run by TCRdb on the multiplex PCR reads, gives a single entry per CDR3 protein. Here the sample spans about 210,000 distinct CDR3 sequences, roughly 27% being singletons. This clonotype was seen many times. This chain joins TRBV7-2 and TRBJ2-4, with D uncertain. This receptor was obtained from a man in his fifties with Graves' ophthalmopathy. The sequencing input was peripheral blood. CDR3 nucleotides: TGTGCCAGCAGCTTAGCAGGGAACATTCAGTACTTC. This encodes CASSLAGNIQYF.